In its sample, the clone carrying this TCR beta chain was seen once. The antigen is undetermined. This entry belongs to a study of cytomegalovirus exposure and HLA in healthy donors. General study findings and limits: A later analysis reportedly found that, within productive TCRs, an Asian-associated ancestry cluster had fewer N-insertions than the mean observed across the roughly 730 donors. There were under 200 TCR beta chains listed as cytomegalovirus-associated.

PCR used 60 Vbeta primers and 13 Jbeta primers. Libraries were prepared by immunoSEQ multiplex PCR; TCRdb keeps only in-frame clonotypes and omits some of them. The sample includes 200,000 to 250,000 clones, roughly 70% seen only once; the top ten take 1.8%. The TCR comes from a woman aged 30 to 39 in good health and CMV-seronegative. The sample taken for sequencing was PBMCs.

The CDR3 sequence is CAGRGGYAEAFF. The CDR3 DNA reads TGTGCCGGGCGGGGAGGGTATGCTGAAGCTTTCTTT. The chain links TRBV30 to TRBJ1-1; D ambiguous. The CDR3 has 12 residues. Germline V gives CDR1 GTSNPN, CDR2 SVGIG (reference sequence). V lost 8 bases to trimming and J lost 6 bases, with 16 bases between them.